These 22 T cell receptor beta chains came from one sample sequenced in a study of neurological immune-mediated disorders. MiXCR was run by TCRdb on the 5' RACE reads, yielding one entry per CDR3 protein. This sample has 40,000 or so distinct CDR3 sequences, with approximately 13% found just once. The time point denotes: longitudinal time-point 3. The sequenced sample consisted of PBMCs. The receptors were sampled from a man aged 25-45 years in good health.

In this sample, this clonotype turned up many times. The chain recombines TRBV6-4 with TRBJ2-1; the match to TRBD2 covers 9 bases. V gave up 6 bases and J gave up 4 bases; unmatched junction bases: 16. The CDR3 covers 18 residues. Germline lookup yields CDR1 MRHNA and CDR2 SNTAGT. The CDR3 region has the DNA TGTGCCAGCAGCGCTCTACCCCCGACTAGCGGAGTTTACAATGAGCAGTTCTTC. Translation gives CASSALPPTSGVYNEQFF.

V and J are TRBV7-3 and TRBJ2-2; D might be TRBD1 (5 bases). There are 14 residues in the CDR3. The germline V gene has CDR1 SGHTA and CDR2 FQGTGA. V dropped 2 bases and J dropped 7 bases, with 11 bases sitting between them. This chain's CDR3 is CASSLQGNYGELFF. CDR3 nucleotide sequence: TGTGCCAGCAGCTTACAGGGAAATTACGGGGAGCTGTTTTTT.

This clonotype has at least ten counts. This chain joins TRBV7-3 and TRBJ2-1; 14 bases line up with TRBD2. J was trimmed by 16 bases and V by 5 bases; bases with no gene match: 10. CDR3 size: 14 residues. Germline-derived CDR1 and CDR2 are SGHTA and FQGTGA. The CDR3 sequence is CASSAGTSGSGRFF. The CDR3 DNA is TGTGCCAGCAGCGCCGGGACTAGCGGGAGCGGTCGATTCTTC.

Details on this clonotype: Germline and junction disagree at one end, which may indicate a read error. The chain carries TRBV5-1 and TRBJ2-7, with no clear D. Germline values: CDR1 SGHRS, CDR2 YFSETQ. CDR3 length: 13 amino acids. CDR3 in DNA: TGTGCCAGCAGCTTGGTAGGTAGCTACGAGAAGTACTTC. Translated: CASSLVGSYEKYF.

This clonotype was picked up many times. This chain links TRBV6-6 with TRBJ2-7; D gene ambiguous. Deletions cut 6 bases from V and 0 bases from J, with 9 bases between. The CDR3 extends over 13 amino acids. CDR1 is MNHNY and CDR2 is SVGAGI in the germline V gene (reference sequence). The CDR3 spells CASRTPSSYEQYF. In DNA, the CDR3 is TGTGCCAGCAGAACCCCTAGCTCCTACGAGCAGTACTTC.

The table lists this clonotype with many counts. DNA of the CDR3: TGCGCCAGCAGCTTGACGGCGTCAGATACGCAGTATTTT. Protein product: CASSLTASDTQYF. The V and J genes are TRBV5-1 and TRBJ2-3; D call uncertain. The CDR3 sequence is 13 residues long. In germline, CDR1 is SGHRS, CDR2 YFSETQ. V dropped 1 base and J dropped 4 bases, with 7 bases sitting between them.

This clonotype has at least ten counts. The J gene is TRBJ1-5, the V gene TRBV28; maybe TRBD1 (6 bases). This CDR3 region has 15 residues. Germline V gene lookup returns CDR1 MDHEN and CDR2 SYDVKM. V was trimmed by 8 bases and J by 5 bases, leaving 19 bases between them. This CDR3 reads CASGLPAGGDQPQHF. The DNA of the CDR3 is TGTGCCAGCGGGCTTCCGGCGGGGGGCGATCAGCCCCAGCATTTT.

This clonotype showed up many times. This chain joins TRBV28 and TRBJ2-7, with D maybe TRBD2 (5 bases). Germline CDR1 reads MDHEN; CDR2 reads SYDVKM. Trimming stripped 8 bases from V and 3 bases from J, with 17 bases between. The CDR3 is 14 amino acids. The CDR3 nucleotides read TGTGCCAGCGCGCGCCCGAGGGCTGGCTACGAGCAGTACTTC. Protein product: CASARPRAGYEQYF.

This clonotype has a count of ten or more. The chain uses TRBV6-6 and TRBJ2-5; possibly TRBD2 for D (5 bases). Germline V CDR1 and CDR2: MNHNY, SVGAGI (reference sequence). The CDR3 covers 20 residues. Trimming cost V 0 bases and J 4 bases, with 27 bases left between them. The CDR3 loop reads CASSYSTPSSAPGRSETQYF. The CDR3, as DNA: TGTGCCAGCAGTTACTCCACCCCATCGTCGGCTCCTGGGAGATCAGAGACCCAGTACTTC.

This clonotype was detected many times. The V call is TRBV20-1, the J call TRBJ2-7, with no clear D. Trimming pared 1 base from V and 2 bases from J, leaving 9 bases between. CDR1 DFQATT and CDR2 SNEGSKA come from the germline V gene (reference sequence). CDR3 length equals 13 residues. DNA for the CDR3: TGCAGTGCTAGAGGTCGTATTGCCTACGAGCAGTACTTC. Translating gives CSARGRIAYEQYF.

This clonotype has a count of ten or more. The genes are TRBV7-9 and TRBJ2-1, with 7 positions matching TRBD1. There are 15 residues in the CDR3. Germline V lookup: CDR1 SEHNR, CDR2 FQNEAQ (reference sequence). J was trimmed by 7 bases and V by 1 base; bases with no gene match: 7. The CDR3 sequence is CASSLGDRARNEQFF. CDR3 in DNA: TGTGCCAGCAGCTTAGGTGACAGGGCTCGTAATGAGCAGTTCTTC.

This clonotype was seen many times. This chain connects TRBV6-5 to TRBJ2-5; 10 bases are a match to TRBD1. The germline gives CDR1 MNHEY, CDR2 SVGAGI. V gave up 0 bases and J gave up 0 bases; unmatched junction bases: 7. There are 18 residues in the CDR3. CDR3 DNA sequence: TGTGCCAGCAGTTACTCGATGCTGGACAGGGGGGACCAAGAGACCCAGTACTTC. Amino acid sequence: CASSYSMLDRGDQETQYF.

This clonotype has ten or more counts. The chain employs TRBV9 and TRBJ2-1, with D unclear. Deletions cut 2 bases from V and 0 bases from J, with 12 bases between. Germline V gene data show CDR1 as SGDLS and CDR2 as YYNGEE. The CDR3 sequence is 16 residues long. This chain's CDR3 is CASSVLSVYSYNEQFF. CDR3 DNA: TGTGCCAGCAGCGTCCTAAGCGTCTACTCCTACAATGAGCAGTTCTTC. Full variable domain (outside the CDR3, taken from reference TRBV9 and TRBJ2-1): DSGVTQTPKHLITATGQRVTLRCSPRSGDLSVYWYQQSLDQGLQFLIQYYNGEERAKGNILERFSAQQFPDLHSELNLSSLELGDSALYFCASSVLSVYSYNEQFFGPGTRLTVL.

This clonotype was counted at least ten times. The J gene is TRBJ2-1, the V gene TRBV10-3; 8 bases are a match to TRBD2. Germline CDR1 is ENHRY and CDR2 is SYGVKD. Unmatched junction bases numbered 14, after V lost 7 bases and J lost 9 bases. The CDR3 spans 15 residues. The CDR3 sequence: CAITGGSGSSSEQFF. The CDR3 coding sequence is TGTGCCATCACCGGAGGGAGCGGGAGTAGTAGTGAGCAGTTCTTC.

The sample holds many counts of this clonotype. This chain uses TRBV29-1 with TRBJ2-7; 7 bases fit TRBD1. Germline CDR1 is SQVTM and CDR2 is ANQGSEA. CDR3 size: 12 residues. The V and J ends lost 6 bases and 2 bases, in that order; junction bases with no gene match: 4. In DNA, the CDR3 is TGCAGCGTGAGAGGGACAGCCTACGAGCAGTACTTC. Residues: CSVRGTAYEQYF.

This clonotype was observed a single time. The chain joins TRBV5-1 to TRBJ2-3; either TRBD1 or TRBD2 may supply D (5 bases each). The CDR3 spans 16 residues. Trimming pared 0 bases from V and 2 bases from J, leaving 13 bases between. Germline V gene sequence: CDR1 SGHRS, CDR2 YFSETQ. CDR3 in amino acids: CASSLERGTTTDTQYF. DNA for the CDR3: TGCGCCAGCAGCTTGGAGAGGGGCACAACCACAGATACGCAGTATTTT.

This clonotype came up many times. V is TRBV27 and J is TRBJ2-1, with D uncertain. The V and J ends lost 10 bases and 3 bases respectively, with 19 bases between them. Germline V CDR1 and CDR2: MNHEY, SMNVEV (reference sequence). The CDR3 runs to 15 residues. The CDR3 nucleotides read TGTGCCACCTACTCTCGACAATCAGGCTACAATGAGCAGTTCTTC. Translating it yields CATYSRQSGYNEQFF.

This clonotype occurred many times. This sequence joins TRBV20-1 and TRBJ2-5; D is tentatively TRBD1 or TRBD2 (5 bases each). V lost 3 bases and J 5 bases, leaving 10 bases between the germline ends. Germline V CDR1 and CDR2: DFQATT, SNEGSKA (reference sequence). CDR3 length equals 12 residues. The CDR3 DNA reads as TGCAGTGCTAGTGGGGGTTTGGAGACCCAGTACTTC. Encoded protein: CSASGGLETQYF.

This clonotype was counted ten times or more. V and J are TRBV7-9 and TRBJ2-5, with D perhaps matching TRBD1 (6 bases). V lost 5 bases, J lost 2 bases, and 21 bases lay in between. The CDR3 is made up of 17 amino acids. Germline V gives CDR1 SEHNR, CDR2 FQNEAQ (reference sequence). The CDR3 loop is CASSPVVGTGQQETQYF. Here the CDR3 DNA reads TGTGCCAGCAGCCCGGTCGTAGGAACAGGACAGCAAGAGACCCAGTACTTC. The variable domain in full, with the rest retrieved from reference TRBV7-9 and TRBJ2-5, is DTGVSQNPRHKITKRGQNVTFRCDPISEHNRLYWYRQTLGQGPEFLTYFQNEAQLEKSRLLSDRFSAERPKGSFSTLEIQRTEQGDSAMYLCASSPVVGTGQQETQYFGPGTRLLVL.

This clonotype was counted at least ten times. The gene calls are TRBV5-4 and TRBJ1-1; D is uncertain. The CDR3 is made up of 13 amino acids. CDR1 SGHNT and CDR2 YYREEE come from the germline V gene (reference sequence). V dropped 2 bases and J dropped 3 bases, with 8 bases sitting between them. The CDR3 region is CASSFELYTEAFF. The CDR3 DNA reads TGTGCCAGCAGCTTCGAACTGTACACTGAAGCTTTCTTT.

This clonotype was recorded many times. The rearrangement uses TRBV27 and TRBJ2-1; D may be TRBD1 (6 bases). The CDR3 consists of 17 residues. CDR1 is MNHEY and CDR2 is SMNVEV in the germline V gene (reference sequence). V gave up 0 bases and J gave up 5 bases, with 17 bases separating them. DNA of the CDR3: TGTGCCAGCAGTTTATCCCCGGGCCAGGGGCCAAACAATGAGCAGTTCTTC. Residues: CASSLSPGQGPNNEQFF.

In regard to this clonotype: A much larger clone differs from this one at a single base, so this may be a read error. The chain uses TRBV10-2 and TRBJ1-2, with D unresolved. This CDR3 spans 15 amino acids. Germline assignment: CDR1 WSHSY and CDR2 SAAADI. The CDR3, as DNA: TGCGCCAGCAGGGAAAGTGGGGTAACGGAGGATGGCTGCACCTTC. Translation gives CASRESGVTEDGCTF.